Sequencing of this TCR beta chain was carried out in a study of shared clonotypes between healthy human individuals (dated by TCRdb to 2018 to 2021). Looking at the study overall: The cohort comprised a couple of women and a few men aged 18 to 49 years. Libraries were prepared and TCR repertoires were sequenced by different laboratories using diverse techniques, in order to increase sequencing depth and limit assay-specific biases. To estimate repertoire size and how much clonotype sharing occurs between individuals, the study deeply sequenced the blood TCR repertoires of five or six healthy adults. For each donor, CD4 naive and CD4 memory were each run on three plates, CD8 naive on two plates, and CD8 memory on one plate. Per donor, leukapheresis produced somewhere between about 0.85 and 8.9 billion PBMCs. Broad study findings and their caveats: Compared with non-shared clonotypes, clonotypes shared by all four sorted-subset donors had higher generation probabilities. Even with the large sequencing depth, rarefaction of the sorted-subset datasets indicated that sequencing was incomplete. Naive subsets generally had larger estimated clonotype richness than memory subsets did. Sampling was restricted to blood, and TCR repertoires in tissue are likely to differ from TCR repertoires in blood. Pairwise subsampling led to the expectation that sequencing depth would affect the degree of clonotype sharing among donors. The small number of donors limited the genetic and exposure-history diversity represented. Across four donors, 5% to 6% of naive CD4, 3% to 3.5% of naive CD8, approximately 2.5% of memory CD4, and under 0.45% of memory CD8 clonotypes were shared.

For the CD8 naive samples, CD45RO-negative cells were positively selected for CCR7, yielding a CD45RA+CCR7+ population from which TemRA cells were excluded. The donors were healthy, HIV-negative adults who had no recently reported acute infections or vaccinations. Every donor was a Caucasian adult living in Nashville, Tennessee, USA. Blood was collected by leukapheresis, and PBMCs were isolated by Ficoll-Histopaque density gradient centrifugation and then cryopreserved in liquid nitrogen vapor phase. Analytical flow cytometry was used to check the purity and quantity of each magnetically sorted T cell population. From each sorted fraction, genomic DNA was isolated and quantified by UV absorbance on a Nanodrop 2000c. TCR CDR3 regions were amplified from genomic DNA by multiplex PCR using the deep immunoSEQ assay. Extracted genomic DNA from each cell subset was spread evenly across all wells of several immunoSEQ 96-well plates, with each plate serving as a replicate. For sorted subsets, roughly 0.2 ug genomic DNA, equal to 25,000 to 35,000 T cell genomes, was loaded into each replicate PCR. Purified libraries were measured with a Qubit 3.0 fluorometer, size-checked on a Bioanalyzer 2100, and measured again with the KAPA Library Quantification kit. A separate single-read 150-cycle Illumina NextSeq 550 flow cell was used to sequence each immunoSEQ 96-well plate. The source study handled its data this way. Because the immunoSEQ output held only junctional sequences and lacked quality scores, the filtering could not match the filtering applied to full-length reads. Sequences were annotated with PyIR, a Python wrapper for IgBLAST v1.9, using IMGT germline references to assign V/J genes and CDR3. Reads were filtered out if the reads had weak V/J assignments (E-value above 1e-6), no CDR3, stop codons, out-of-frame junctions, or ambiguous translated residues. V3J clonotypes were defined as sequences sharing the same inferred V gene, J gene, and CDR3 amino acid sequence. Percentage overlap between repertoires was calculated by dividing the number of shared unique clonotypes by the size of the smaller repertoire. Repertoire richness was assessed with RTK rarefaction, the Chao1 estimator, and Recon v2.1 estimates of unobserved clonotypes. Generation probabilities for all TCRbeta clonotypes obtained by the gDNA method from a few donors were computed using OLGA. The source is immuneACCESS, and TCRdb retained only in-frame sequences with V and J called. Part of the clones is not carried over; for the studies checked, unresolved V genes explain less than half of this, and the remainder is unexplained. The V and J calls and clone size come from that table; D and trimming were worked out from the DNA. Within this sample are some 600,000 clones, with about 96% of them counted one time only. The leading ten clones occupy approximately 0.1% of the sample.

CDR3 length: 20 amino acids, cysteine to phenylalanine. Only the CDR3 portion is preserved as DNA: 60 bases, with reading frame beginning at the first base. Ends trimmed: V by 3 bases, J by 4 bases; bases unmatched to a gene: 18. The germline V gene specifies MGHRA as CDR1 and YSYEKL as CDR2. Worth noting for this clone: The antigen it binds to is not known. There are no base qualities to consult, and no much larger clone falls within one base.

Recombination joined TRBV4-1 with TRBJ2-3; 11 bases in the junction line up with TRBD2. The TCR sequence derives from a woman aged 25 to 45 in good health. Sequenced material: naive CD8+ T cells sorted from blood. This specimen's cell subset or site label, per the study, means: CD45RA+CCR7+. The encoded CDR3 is CASSHVPPGLAAGVADTQYF. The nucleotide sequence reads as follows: TGCGCCAGCAGCCACGTACCTCCGGGACTAGCGGCTGGGGTGGCAGATACGCAGTATTTT.